The clone carrying this T cell receptor beta chain was counted at least ten times. The antigen remains unidentified. This entry belongs to a study of beta chain features in type 1 diabetes. Study details: Across the samples, more than 85 million sorted cells were examined in total. Study-level points and caveats: Within the patient group, naive, central memory and Treg TCRB repertoires appeared more similar to each other than within healthy donors. High-TCR-expressing cells could be over-represented by cDNA sequencing.

V lost 1 base, J lost 7 bases, and 1 base stayed unmatched. CDR1 LGHNA and CDR2 YNFKEQ come from the germline V gene. This CDR3 comprises 14 residues. The isolated RNA, all of it, was reverse transcribed, so expressed TCRB transcripts were what got sequenced. Assay: immunoSEQ multiplex PCR; the TCRdb copy retains only in-frame clones and omits some. The sample records hundreds of thousands of clones, 6.5% to 10% being singletons. The J gene is TRBJ2-4, the V gene TRBV4-2, with 10 bases matching TRBD1. Sequences were obtained from central memory CD4+ T cells from blood. This sequence was found in a woman between 18 and 29 years old in good health. CDR3 in DNA: TGTGCCAGCAGCCAAGTGGACAGGGGGAACATTCAGTACTTC. Protein product: CASSQVDRGNIQYF.